The present TCR beta chain was sequenced within a study of cytomegalovirus exposure and HLA in healthy donors. General study points: Later work found that TCR association rates differed between HLA loci; DRB1 had the most and HLA-C the fewest.

Researchers ran the PCR with 60 Vbeta and 13 Jbeta primers. Measured with immunoSEQ multiplex PCR; TCRdb has only the in-frame clones, and not every one. The table shows over 60,000 clones, with roughly 82% occurring only once. Concerning this clone: The antigen remains unidentified.

V was clipped by 1 base and J by 4 bases, with 7 bases between them. The CDR3 is made up of 12 amino acids. Looked up from germline, CDR1 is SQVTM and CDR2 is ANQGSEA. This TCR came from a man between 65 and 85 years old in good health and CMV-seronegative. The chain is built from TRBV29-1 and TRBJ2-5; D is undetermined. Sequenced: PBMCs. In DNA, the CDR3 is TGCAGCGTTGAAGGGCTAGGAGAGACCCAGTACTTC. This sequence encodes CSVEGLGETQYF. The whole variable domain, remainder taken from reference TRBV29-1 and TRBJ2-5, is SAVISQKPSRDICQRGTSLTIQCQVDSQVTMMFWYRQQPGQSLTLIATANQGSEATYESGFVIDKFPISRPNLTFSTLTVSNMSPEDSSIYLCSVEGLGETQYFGPGTRLLVL.